These T cell receptor beta chains were read from a single sample in a study of shared clonotypes between healthy human individuals. TCRdb's table, derived via immunoSEQ multiplex PCR, lists solely in-frame clones and lacks some. The sample has about 2,500,000 clones; about 92% are singletons. The specimen sequenced was naive CD4+ T cells sorted from blood. All receptors come from a man aged 18 to 30 in good health. CDR3s include the opening cysteine and the closing phenylalanine or tryptophan. The order of the fields is clone size, V gene, J gene, D gene, CDR3 protein, CDR3 DNA. A D gene is named only where the DNA matches it firmly. Only some rows state a clone size, as once, few, many or a class for expanded clones.

size: -; V: TRBV11-2; J: TRBJ1-1; D: -; CDR3: CASSRIKNAFF; DNA: TGTGCCAGCAGCCGTATAAAGAACGCTTTCTTT
size: -; V: TRBV2; J: TRBJ2-5; D: TRBD2; CDR3: CASSEWTRQETQYF; DNA: TGTGCCAGCAGTGAATGGACTAGACAAGAGACCCAGTACTTC
size: -; V: TRBV9; J: TRBJ1-2; D: -; CDR3: CASNAPHPGGGYTF; DNA: TGTGCCAGCAATGCCCCCCACCCCGGGGGTGGCTACACCTTC
size: -; V: TRBV27; J: TRBJ2-2; D: -; CDR3: CASSFQGTGELFF; DNA: TGTGCCAGCAGTTTCCAGGGGACCGGGGAGCTGTTTTTT
size: -; V: TRBV7-3; J: TRBJ2-5; D: TRBD2; CDR3: CASSLGQVRRLAGGLETQYF; DNA: TGTGCCAGCAGCCTCGGACAGGTACGTCGACTAGCGGGGGGGTTGGAGACCCAGTACTTC
size: -; V: TRBV6-5; J: TRBJ1-1; D: -; CDR3: CASSVDRNTEAFF; DNA: TGTGCCAGCAGCGTTGACAGGAACACTGAAGCTTTCTTT
size: -; V: TRBV5-6; J: TRBJ2-3; D: -; CDR3: CASSLPFTDTQYF; DNA: TGTGCCAGCAGCTTGCCCTTCACAGATACGCAGTATTTT
size: -; V: TRBV20-1; J: TRBJ1-1; D: -; CDR3: CSASRPEPFF; DNA: TGCAGTGCTTCGAGACCTGAACCTTTCTTT
size: -; V: TRBV5-1; J: TRBJ2-7; D: TRBD2; CDR3: CASSLEGLASYEQYF; DNA: TGCGCCAGCAGCTTGGAGGGACTAGCGTCCTACGAGCAGTACTTC
size: -; V: TRBV28; J: TRBJ2-7; D: -; CDR3: CASSSSSYEQYF; DNA: TGTGCCAGCAGTTCGAGCTCCTACGAGCAGTACTTC
size: -; V: TRBV10-2; J: TRBJ2-7; D: TRBD2; CDR3: CASRTSGLAEVYEQYF; DNA: TGCGCCAGCAGGACCTCGGGACTAGCGGAAGTCTACGAGCAGTACTTC
size: once; V: TRBV30; J: TRBJ2-7; D: -; CDR3: CAWSVAAAHPYEQYF; DNA: TGTGCCTGGAGTGTGGCGGCTGCACATCCCTACGAGCAGTACTTC
size: -; V: TRBV12-5; J: TRBJ2-7; D: TRBD1; CDR3: CASGPIGQAYEQYF; DNA: TGTGCTAGTGGCCCTATTGGACAGGCCTACGAGCAGTACTTC
size: -; V: TRBV28; J: TRBJ2-7; D: TRBD1; CDR3: CASSLGQGREQYF; DNA: TGTGCCAGCAGTTTGGGACAGGGAAGGGAGCAGTACTTC
size: -; V: TRBV6-1; J: TRBJ1-1; D: -; CDR3: CASSAQGLGNTEAFF; DNA: TGTGCCAGCTCCGCCCAGGGCTTGGGGAACACTGAAGCTTTCTTT
size: -; V: TRBV2; J: TRBJ2-1; D: -; CDR3: CASSTRANEQFF; DNA: TGTGCCAGCAGTACTAGGGCCAATGAGCAGTTCTTC
size: -; V: TRBV10-2; J: TRBJ2-3; D: -; CDR3: CASSQADTQYF; DNA: TGCGCCAGCAGTCAAGCGGATACGCAGTATTTT
size: -; V: TRBV18; J: TRBJ2-5; D: -; CDR3: CASSPWGGQETQYF; DNA: TGTGCCAGCTCACCATGGGGAGGACAAGAGACCCAGTACTTC
size: -; V: TRBV6-1; J: TRBJ2-3; D: -; CDR3: CAGTTEATDTQYF; DNA: TGTGCCGGGACGACGGAAGCCACAGATACGCAGTATTTT
size: -; V: TRBV4-1; J: TRBJ2-7; D: TRBD1; CDR3: CASSPGTGSAGYEQYF; DNA: TGCGCCAGCAGCCCGGGGACAGGTTCAGCGGGCTACGAGCAGTACTTC
size: -; V: TRBV19; J: TRBJ2-3; D: TRBD2; CDR3: CASTWGSGPSSTDTQYF; DNA: TGTGCCAGTACCTGGGGTAGCGGGCCCTCTAGCACAGATACGCAGTATTTT
size: -; V: TRBV18; J: TRBJ2-2; D: -; CDR3: CASSPGIRGAGELFF; DNA: TGTGCCAGCTCACCAGGGATTCGAGGCGCCGGGGAGCTGTTTTTT
size: -; V: TRBV6-1; J: TRBJ2-1; D: -; CDR3: CASSLGGRGYEQFF; DNA: TGTGCCAGCAGCTTAGGGGGGAGGGGCTATGAGCAGTTCTTC
size: once; V: TRBV6-5; J: TRBJ1-1; D: -; CDR3: CATYRLSGTEAFF; DNA: TGTGCCACCTACAGGCTCTCGGGCACTGAAGCTTTCTTT
size: -; V: TRBV10-1; J: TRBJ2-3; D: -; CDR3: CASSSSRTSTDTQYF; DNA: TGCGCCAGCTCATCGAGCAGAACTAGCACAGATACGCAGTATTTT
size: -; V: TRBV5-4; J: TRBJ2-3; D: TRBD2; CDR3: CASSLALAGGADTQYF; DNA: TGTGCCAGCAGCTTGGCTCTAGCGGGGGGGGCAGATACGCAGTATTTT
size: -; V: TRBV28; J: TRBJ2-7; D: TRBD1; CDR3: CASSYHRGSGYEQYF; DNA: TGTGCCAGCAGTTATCACAGGGGGTCGGGATACGAGCAGTACTTC
size: -; V: TRBV30; J: TRBJ1-2; D: -; CDR3: CARQGEEYYGYTF; DNA: TGTGCCCGCCAGGGAGAAGAATACTATGGCTACACCTTC
size: -; V: TRBV6-5; J: TRBJ1-6; D: TRBD1; CDR3: CASHTGTDNNSPLHF; DNA: TGTGCCAGCCACACCGGGACAGACAATAATTCACCCCTCCACTTT
size: -; V: TRBV6-5; J: TRBJ1-5; D: -; CDR3: CASSYYPGNQPQHF; DNA: TGTGCCAGCAGTTACTATCCTGGGAATCAGCCCCAGCATTTT
size: -; V: TRBV5-4; J: TRBJ2-3; D: TRBD2; CDR3: CASSFRLAGAVDTQYF; DNA: TGTGCCAGCAGCTTCCGACTAGCGGGAGCTGTAGATACGCAGTATTTT
size: -; V: TRBV19; J: TRBJ2-4; D: -; CDR3: CASSIAGTFSGNIQYF; DNA: TGTGCCAGTAGTATAGCAGGGACATTCTCTGGAAACATTCAGTACTTC
size: once; V: TRBV9; J: TRBJ2-2; D: TRBD1; CDR3: CASSPGQGSRTYPNTGELFF; DNA: TGTGCCAGCAGCCCGGGACAGGGGTCCAGAACATACCCGAACACCGGGGAGCTGTTTTTT
size: -; V: TRBV14; J: TRBJ2-7; D: TRBD1; CDR3: CASSRYRGPYEQYF; DNA: TGTGCCAGCAGCCGGTACAGGGGACCCTACGAGCAGTACTTC
size: -; V: TRBV10-3; J: TRBJ2-1; D: -; CDR3: CAISESGGAAYNEQFF; DNA: TGTGCCATCAGTGAGTCAGGGGGGGCTGCCTACAATGAGCAGTTCTTC
size: -; V: TRBV6-1; J: TRBJ2-1; D: -; CDR3: CASSALRGSQFF; DNA: TGTGCCAGCAGTGCCCTTCGGGGGTCGCAGTTCTTC
size: -; V: TRBV30; J: TRBJ2-7; D: TRBD1; CDR3: CAWSGQAIYEQYF; DNA: TGTGCCTGGAGCGGACAGGCCATTTACGAGCAGTACTTC
size: -; V: TRBV30; J: TRBJ2-1; D: TRBD1; CDR3: CAWSKGQGRFYNEQFF; DNA: TGTGCCTGGAGCAAAGGACAGGGGAGGTTCTACAATGAGCAGTTCTTC
size: -; V: TRBV6-1; J: TRBJ2-7; D: -; CDR3: CASRVGPTEQYF; DNA: TGTGCCAGCAGAGTAGGTCCCACCGAGCAGTACTTC
size: -; V: TRBV5-4; J: TRBJ2-3; D: TRBD2; CDR3: CASSLEAGSTDTQYF; DNA: TGTGCCAGCAGCTTGGAAGCGGGAAGCACAGATACGCAGTATTTT
size: -; V: TRBV10-1; J: TRBJ2-7; D: -; CDR3: CASPGRGSYEQYF; DNA: TGCGCCAGCCCGGGGCGCGGCTCCTACGAGCAGTACTTC
size: -; V: TRBV10-1; J: TRBJ2-7; D: TRBD2; CDR3: CASSESGGVKSSYEQYF; DNA: TGCGCCAGCAGTGAGTCCGGGGGGGTCAAGAGCTCCTACGAGCAGTACTTC
size: -; V: TRBV11-2; J: TRBJ1-5; D: TRBD1; CDR3: CASSLVPGTGGINQPQHF; DNA: TGTGCCAGCAGCTTAGTTCCTGGGACAGGGGGGATTAATCAGCCCCAGCATTTT
size: once; V: TRBV30; J: TRBJ1-3; D: -; CDR3: CAWSVLNTIYF; DNA: TGTGCCTGGAGTGTACTAAACACCATATATTTT
size: -; V: TRBV7-8; J: TRBJ2-2; D: TRBD1; CDR3: CASSLGDRDTGELFF; DNA: TGTGCCAGCAGCTTAGGGGACAGGGACACCGGGGAGCTGTTTTTT
size: -; V: TRBV6-5; J: TRBJ1-5; D: TRBD1; CDR3: CASSRGRSNQPQHF; DNA: TGTGCCAGCAGCAGGGGGCGAAGCAATCAGCCCCAGCATTTT
size: -; V: TRBV5-1; J: TRBJ2-5; D: TRBD2; CDR3: CASSLAGVSGETQYF; DNA: TGCGCCAGCAGCTTGGCCGGGGTTAGCGGGGAGACCCAGTACTTC
size: once; V: TRBV9; J: TRBJ2-2; D: -; CDR3: CASSRELLIGELFF; DNA: TGTGCCAGCAGCCGCGAACTTTTAATCGGGGAGCTGTTTTTT
size: -; V: TRBV6-1; J: TRBJ2-7; D: TRBD1; CDR3: CASRDRDRPEQYF; DNA: TGTGCCAGCAGGGACCGGGACAGGCCCGAGCAGTACTTC
size: -; V: TRBV21-1; J: TRBJ1-6; D: -; CDR3: CASSRGDRGRNSPLHF; DNA: TGTGCCAGCAGCAGAGGGGACAGGGGGCGGAATTCACCCCTCCACTTT
size: -; V: TRBV7-9; J: TRBJ2-5; D: -; CDR3: CASSLLLPRGYQETQYF; DNA: TGTGCCAGCAGCTTACTTCTCCCCAGGGGCTACCAAGAGACCCAGTACTTC
size: -; V: TRBV27; J: TRBJ2-4; D: -; CDR3: CASEFKPRAPHGPVAKNIQYF; DNA: TGTGCCAGCGAGTTTAAACCCCGGGCTCCCCATGGACCGGTAGCCAAAAACATTCAGTACTTC
size: -; V: TRBV4-3; J: TRBJ2-3; D: -; CDR3: CASSQGRGNTQYF; DNA: TGCGCCAGCAGCCAAGGACGTGGTAATACGCAGTATTTT
size: -; V: TRBV4-1; J: TRBJ1-5; D: -; CDR3: CASSQDSPSQPQHF; DNA: TGCGCCAGCAGCCAAGATTCGCCCTCGCAGCCCCAGCATTTT
size: once; V: TRBV5-1; J: TRBJ1-1; D: -; CDR3: CASSFSVNTEAFF; DNA: TGCGCCAGCAGCTTTTCGGTGAACACTGAAGCTTTCTTT
size: -; V: TRBV7-2; J: TRBJ2-7; D: TRBD1; CDR3: CASSRQGHEQYF; DNA: TGTGCCAGCAGCCGACAGGGCCACGAGCAGTACTTC